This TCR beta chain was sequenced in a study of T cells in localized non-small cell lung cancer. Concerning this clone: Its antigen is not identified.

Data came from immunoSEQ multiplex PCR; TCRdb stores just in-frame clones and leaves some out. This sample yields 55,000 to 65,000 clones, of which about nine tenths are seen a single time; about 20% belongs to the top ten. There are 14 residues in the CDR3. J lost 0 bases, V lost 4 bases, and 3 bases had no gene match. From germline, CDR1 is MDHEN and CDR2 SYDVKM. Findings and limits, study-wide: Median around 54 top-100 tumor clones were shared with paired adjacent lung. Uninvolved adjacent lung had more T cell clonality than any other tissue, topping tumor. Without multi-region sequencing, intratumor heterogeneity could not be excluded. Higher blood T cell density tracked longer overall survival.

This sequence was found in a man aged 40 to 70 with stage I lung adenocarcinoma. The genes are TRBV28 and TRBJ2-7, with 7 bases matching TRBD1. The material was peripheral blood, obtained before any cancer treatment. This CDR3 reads CASSWDRNSYEQYF. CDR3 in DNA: TGTGCCAGCAGTTGGGACAGAAACTCCTACGAGCAGTACTTC.